This T cell receptor (beta chain) stems from a study of CD8+ T cells in alopecia areata. About the research overall: For 6 to 18 months, tofacitinib was taken, and 6 months off drug followed.

Germline V gives CDR1 PRHDT, CDR2 FYEKMQ (reference sequence). Trimming shortened V by 5 bases and J by 0 bases, and 14 bases separated the two germline ends. The CDR3 length is 15 residues. Following extraction, RNA underwent reverse transcription to cDNA, which served as the sequencing template. Produced via immunoSEQ multiplex PCR; TCRdb's table is partial and in-frame only. The repertoire consists of about 130,000 clones, with 45% to 50% occurring once and the leading ten covering roughly 20%. From PBMCs, CD4+ and CD8+ T cells were sorted. Concerning this clone itself: No antigen is known for it.

General study points: Especially in alopecia totalis/universalis, lesional scalp showed greater clonality than normal scalp did.

The TCR sequence derives from a human donor with alopecia areata. The sequences come from CD8+ T cells sorted from blood, collected at week 0. The chain has TRBV13 and TRBJ2-7, with D possibly matching TRBD1 (6 bases). The CDR3 DNA reads TGTGCCAGCAGCCCCGGGACACCAAGCTCCTACGAGCAGTACTTC. Protein sequence: CASSPGTPSSYEQYF.